This record looks at one TCR beta chain sequence and its context. Its antigen is still unknown. V was pared by 0 bases and J by 7 bases, with 10 bases of the junction left unmatched. This CDR3 has 17 amino acids. Germline assignment: CDR1 LGHNA and CDR2 YSLEER. The data belong to a study of a mutant IDH1 vaccine in newly diagnosed glioma. The wider study: Earlier therapy was either radiotherapy, temozolomide, or both, and most got both.

Sequencing used immunoSEQ multiplex PCR; TCRdb keeps in-frame clones, though not all of them. Among tens of thousands of clones listed, roughly 79% were seen once. The time point: week 35, safety follow-up. Topical imiquimod was applied with each vaccine dose, which held 300 ug of mutant IDH1 20-mer peptide. The sequence came from a woman aged 35 to 49 with glioma. Some clones in this sample may be carry-over from other donors' samples. The V call is TRBV4-3, the J call TRBJ1-4; TRBD1 matches 8 bases. This material consisted of PBMCs, taken from a glioma patient whose treatment included an IDH1 peptide vaccine. The CDR3 sequence is CASSQDPAGGQAEKLFF. As DNA, the CDR3 is TGCGCCAGCAGCCAAGATCCCGCAGGGGGCCAGGCTGAAAAACTGTTTTTT.